A single T cell receptor beta chain is shown here with its context. Its antigen is undetermined. The CDR3 is 13 residues long. CDR1 SEHNR and CDR2 FQNEAQ come from the germline V gene (reference sequence). V was clipped by 5 bases and J by 3 bases; unmatched bases: 2. This record belongs to a study of CD8+CD57+ T cells in acquired aplastic anemia. On the study more broadly: There were about 10.8 million reads, on average, for CD4+ cells from healthy donors.

Study observations and caveats: The study found no significant CD8+ Simpson's diversity difference between patients and controls.

The TCR beta profiling, which covered VDJ combination and CDR3 sequence, was carried out using genomic DNA as the template. TCRdb reanalysed the reads using MiXCR and keeps one entry per CDR3 protein. The table lists fewer than 100,000 distinct CDR3 sequences, about half of them singletons. The V call is TRBV7-9, the J call TRBJ1-2, with 8 nucleotides matching TRBD1. The sequencing input was sorted CD4+, CD8+, or CD8+CD57+ T cells (not recorded which) from PBMCs. This TCR derives from a human donor in good health, serving as a control. The CDR3 nucleotides read TGTGCCAGCAGCCAGACAGGGGACTATGGCTACACCTTC. It encodes CASSQTGDYGYTF.